Listed below are T cell receptor beta chains from one sample, sequenced in a study of blood T cell repertoires in COVID-19. Measured with immunoSEQ multiplex PCR; TCRdb has only the in-frame clones, and not every one. In the table there are tens of thousands of clones, around 86% of which are singletons. Sequenced: peripheral blood. The receptors stem from a man aged 40-50 years with COVID-19, enrolled during active disease. CDR3s include the opening cysteine and the closing phenylalanine or tryptophan. D genes are given only for firm matches. Size tells how often a clone was seen (once, few, many) or the class of an expanded clone, and some rows leave it out.

.	TRBD1	TRBV18	16	TRBJ2-7	CASSPAPGQGENEQYF
.	.	TRBV6-5	15	TRBJ1-3	CASSRQRVAGNTIYF
.	TRBD2	TRBV30	13	TRBJ2-7	CAWGRVRAYEQYF
.	.	TRBV28	15	TRBJ2-4	CASSSRGLAKNIQYF
.	.	TRBV6-1	15	TRBJ1-1	CASSELTLRTGEAFF
once	.	TRBV28	13	TRBJ1-2	CATTPGGVNGYTF
.	TRBD2	TRBV10-3	13	TRBJ2-5	CATRGGRQETQYF
.	TRBD1	TRBV12-5	16	TRBJ1-1	CASGFGTGGMNTEAFF
.	TRBD1	TRBV19	15	TRBJ2-1	CASSKAGGSYNEQFF
.	.	TRBV3-1/TRBV3-2	14	TRBJ2-7	CASSQDGLIYEQYF
.	TRBD2	TRBV5-1	15	TRBJ2-5	CASSSTPGGGETQYF
.	TRBD2	TRBV4-2	18	TRBJ2-3	CASSQVGGASGFTDTQYF
.	TRBD2	TRBV10-3	17	TRBJ2-1	CAIRGAGTSGGADEQFF
.	TRBD1	TRBV5-1	15	TRBJ2-2	CASSRRTGGAGELFF
.	.	TRBV5-1	14	TRBJ1-5	CASSFSGRGQPQHF
.	.	TRBV30	12	TRBJ2-5	CAQSSLGETQYF
.	TRBD2	TRBV5-1	17	TRBJ2-3	CASSLANLRGGGDTQYF
.	.	TRBV5-6	16	TRBJ2-2	CASSLVAGVYTGELFF
.	TRBD1	TRBV19	15	TRBJ2-3	CASTRGTGLTDTQYF
once	TRBD1	TRBV6-1	16	TRBJ1-3	CASSVRQGASGNTIYF
few	.	TRBV6-1	15	TRBJ2-5	CASSEGRTRQETQYF
.	TRBD1	TRBV6-1	17	TRBJ2-6	CASRERTGGGGANVLTF
.	TRBD1	TRBV18	15	TRBJ1-2	CASSPTGGNGDGYTF
.	.	TRBV30	13	TRBJ1-5	CAWGRVPNQPQHF
.	TRBD1	TRBV3-1/TRBV3-2	15	TRBJ1-2	CASSQDMNRGRGYTF
.	TRBD1	TRBV10-2	16	TRBJ2-1	CASSHGDRGGYNEQFF
.	TRBD2	TRBV10-2	13	TRBJ2-1	CASRLAGFNEQFF
.	.	TRBV7-9	12	TRBJ1-1	CASSFDRTEAFF
.	TRBD1	TRBV27	15	TRBJ1-1	CASSLYRDSNTEAFF
.	.	TRBV3-1/TRBV3-2	16	TRBJ1-6	CASSQDSSSYNSPLHF
.	.	TRBV5-1	12	TRBJ1-2	CASSLGAYGYTF
.	TRBD2	TRBV15	17	TRBJ2-5	CATSRALAGGGQETQYF
.	TRBD1	TRBV5-4	16	TRBJ2-2	CASSLGGTGFTGELFF
.	TRBD2	TRBV28	15	TRBJ2-3	CASTLRGGYTDTQYF
few	.	TRBV7-2	13	TRBJ1-5	CASSSQRGQPQHF
.	TRBD2	TRBV27	15	TRBJ2-1	CASSYVAGGGNEQFF
.	TRBD1	TRBV6-5	15	TRBJ2-5	CASRSGTATQETQYF
.	TRBD1	TRBV6-5	14	TRBJ2-7	CASSYSGQDYEQYF
.	TRBD1	TRBV7-9	15	TRBJ1-5	CASSLVGQGAEPQHF
.	.	TRBV19	17	TRBJ1-1	CASTQHGSRGTSTEAFF
.	TRBD2	TRBV27	15	TRBJ2-3	CASSLLAVHTDTQYF
once	TRBD1	TRBV10-3	15	TRBJ2-5	CATRPPGTGGETQYF
.	TRBD2	TRBV28	15	TRBJ2-1	CASSLTSGLYNEQFF
.	.	TRBV6-1	12	TRBJ1-5	CASSEHGQPQHF
.	TRBD1	TRBV5-5	14	TRBJ1-5	CASSPGTGEQPQHF
.	.	TRBV4-1	16	TRBJ2-1	CASSQVWSRPYNEQFF
.	TRBD2	TRBV6-1	18	TRBJ2-3	CASSERPGGPAPTDTQYF
.	TRBD1	TRBV2	14	TRBJ1-5	CASSETGANQPQHF
.	TRBD1	TRBV24-1	16	TRBJ2-3	CATTSGRGRAADTQYF
.	.	TRBV18	17	TRBJ1-6	CASSPLSREAGNSPLHF